A selection of T cell receptor beta chains follows, all from one sample in a study of CD8 T cells in Susac syndrome. MiXCR was run by TCRdb on the immunoSEQ multiplex PCR reads, yielding one entry per CDR3 protein. The repertoire includes 150,000 to 200,000 distinct CDR3 sequences, 90% to 96% of them detected once, and around 0.12% sits in the top ten. Sequences were obtained from CD4+ T cells from PBMCs. These receptors were collected from a human donor with Susac syndrome. The CDR3 runs from the conserved cysteine through the conserved F or W. Each record gives: clone size, D gene, J gene, V gene, CDR3 protein, CDR3 DNA. The D gene is left open where the match is weak. A clone size is listed for some rows: how often the clone was seen (once, few, many), or a class if it is expanded.

clone_size: -
d_call: -
j_call: TRBJ2-3
v_call: TRBV19
cdr3_aa: CASSPSAGIPYTQYF
cdr3_nt: TGTGCCAGTAGTCCCTCGGCGGGAATCCCATATACGCAGTATTTT

clone_size: -
d_call: TRBD2
j_call: TRBJ2-3
v_call: TRBV6-5
cdr3_aa: CASSYFPSGGRTDTQYF
cdr3_nt: TGTGCCAGCAGTTACTTCCCTAGCGGGGGCCGCACAGATACGCAGTATTTT

clone_size: -
d_call: -
j_call: TRBJ1-3
v_call: TRBV13
cdr3_aa: CASSFTVGSGNTIYF
cdr3_nt: TGTGCCAGCAGCTTCACAGTAGGCTCTGGAAACACCATATATTTT

clone_size: -
d_call: -
j_call: TRBJ2-1
v_call: TRBV5-4
cdr3_aa: CASSFSANNEQFF
cdr3_nt: TGTGCCAGCAGCTTTTCCGCCAACAATGAGCAGTTCTTC

clone_size: -
d_call: TRBD2
j_call: TRBJ2-1
v_call: TRBV24-1
cdr3_aa: CATSDRITSGRRNEQFF
cdr3_nt: TGTGCCACCAGTGACCGCATAACTAGCGGGCGTCGGAATGAGCAGTTCTTC

clone_size: -
d_call: -
j_call: TRBJ2-3
v_call: TRBV20-1
cdr3_aa: CSARVPSTDTQYF
cdr3_nt: TGCAGTGCTAGGGTCCCTAGCACAGATACGCAGTATTTT

clone_size: -
d_call: TRBD1
j_call: TRBJ1-2
v_call: TRBV29-1
cdr3_aa: CSASGTAYGYTF
cdr3_nt: TGCAGCGCATCCGGGACAGCTTATGGCTACACCTTC

clone_size: -
d_call: -
j_call: TRBJ2-7
v_call: TRBV29-1
cdr3_aa: CSVASRVRYEQYF
cdr3_nt: TGCAGCGTCGCGTCCAGGGTTCGCTACGAGCAGTACTTC

clone_size: few
d_call: -
j_call: TRBJ1-5
v_call: TRBV14
cdr3_aa: CASSQGSNQPQHF
cdr3_nt: TGTGCCAGCTCACAGGGTAGCAATCAGCCCCAGCATTTT

clone_size: -
d_call: -
j_call: TRBJ1-2
v_call: TRBV6-2/TRBV6-3
cdr3_aa: CASSDVGQDYGYTF
cdr3_nt: TGTGCCAGCAGCGACGTCGGGCAGGACTATGGCTACACCTTC

clone_size: -
d_call: -
j_call: TRBJ1-3
v_call: TRBV12-3/TRBV12-4
cdr3_aa: CASSGTLDGSSGNTIYF
cdr3_nt: TGTGCCAGCTCCGGGACACTCGACGGGTCCTCTGGAAACACCATATATTTT

clone_size: -
d_call: -
j_call: TRBJ2-7
v_call: TRBV27
cdr3_aa: CASSLSTPRGYEQYF
cdr3_nt: TGTGCCAGCAGTTTATCGACACCGCGGGGCTACGAGCAGTACTTC

clone_size: -
d_call: -
j_call: TRBJ2-1
v_call: TRBV5-1
cdr3_aa: CASSLFSFGSEQFF
cdr3_nt: TGCGCCAGCAGCTTGTTTTCATTCGGTAGCGAGCAGTTCTTC

clone_size: once
d_call: -
j_call: TRBJ2-5
v_call: TRBV4-3
cdr3_aa: CASSQRTGPETQYF
cdr3_nt: TGCGCCAGCAGCCAGAGAACAGGTCCTGAGACCCAGTACTTC

clone_size: -
d_call: TRBD1
j_call: TRBJ1-4
v_call: TRBV27
cdr3_aa: CASSLDAGTGGKLFF
cdr3_nt: TGTGCCAGCAGTTTGGATGCCGGGACAGGAGGAAAACTGTTTTTT

clone_size: -
d_call: -
j_call: TRBJ1-5
v_call: TRBV12-3/TRBV12-4
cdr3_aa: CASSSTREDQPQHF
cdr3_nt: TGTGCCAGCAGTTCGACTAGGGAAGATCAGCCCCAGCATTTT

clone_size: few
d_call: TRBD2
j_call: TRBJ2-1
v_call: TRBV20-1
cdr3_aa: CSAGTSGRNEQFF
cdr3_nt: TGCAGTGCGGGGACTAGCGGGAGAAATGAGCAGTTCTTC

clone_size: -
d_call: -
j_call: TRBJ2-2
v_call: TRBV12-3/TRBV12-4
cdr3_aa: CASSFTGQPSQLFF
cdr3_nt: TGTGCCAGCAGTTTCACCGGACAGCCCAGTCAGCTGTTTTTT

clone_size: -
d_call: -
j_call: TRBJ2-1
v_call: TRBV7-9
cdr3_aa: CASSLVAGLNEQFF
cdr3_nt: TGTGCCAGCAGCTTAGTGGCAGGGCTCAATGAGCAGTTCTTC

clone_size: -
d_call: -
j_call: TRBJ1-2
v_call: TRBV5-1
cdr3_aa: CASTLQSNYGYTF
cdr3_nt: TGCGCCAGCACCTTACAGTCTAACTATGGCTACACCTTC

clone_size: few
d_call: -
j_call: TRBJ2-5
v_call: TRBV28
cdr3_aa: CASSSPGLQETQYF
cdr3_nt: TGTGCCAGCAGTTCTCCGGGGCTTCAAGAGACCCAGTACTTC

clone_size: few
d_call: -
j_call: TRBJ1-3
v_call: TRBV7-6
cdr3_aa: CASSLGPSSGNTIYF
cdr3_nt: TGTGCCAGCAGCTTAGGACCGTCCTCTGGAAACACCATATATTTT